This T cell receptor beta chain is from a study of memory CD4+ T cells and cytomegalovirus serostatus. Study details: This sample comes from healthy Belgian adults, fewer than 10 CMV seropositive, 24 seronegative. Study-level findings and limits: Each of 65 to 70 CMV-associated TCRbeta sequences occurred in one to five individuals. The CMV-associated TCR signature appears largely within the CD4+ memory repertoire.

The sort gate was single viable CD3+CD4+CD8-CD45RO+ cells for memory CD4+ T cells. Total CD4+ T cells were enriched by CD4 positive selection. The CDR3 totals 17 residues. V dropped 5 bases and J dropped 3 bases, with 20 bases sitting between them. The germline V gene encodes CDR1 SGHVS and CDR2 FQNEAQ. Assay used: immunoSEQ multiplex PCR; TCRdb lists only in-frame clones, some missing. This table holds over 35,000 clones, around 84% found once. This clone was detected once. What it binds is unknown. This receptor was obtained from an adult in good health and CMV-seronegative. The source material was memory CD4+ T cells from blood. This chain links TRBV7-8 with TRBJ2-1; D is perhaps TRBD2 (7 bases). The CDR3 bases are TGTGCCAGCAGCCCTCGCGGGGGCCCTGTCAACTACAATGAGCAGTTCTTC. Translation gives CASSPRGGPVNYNEQFF.